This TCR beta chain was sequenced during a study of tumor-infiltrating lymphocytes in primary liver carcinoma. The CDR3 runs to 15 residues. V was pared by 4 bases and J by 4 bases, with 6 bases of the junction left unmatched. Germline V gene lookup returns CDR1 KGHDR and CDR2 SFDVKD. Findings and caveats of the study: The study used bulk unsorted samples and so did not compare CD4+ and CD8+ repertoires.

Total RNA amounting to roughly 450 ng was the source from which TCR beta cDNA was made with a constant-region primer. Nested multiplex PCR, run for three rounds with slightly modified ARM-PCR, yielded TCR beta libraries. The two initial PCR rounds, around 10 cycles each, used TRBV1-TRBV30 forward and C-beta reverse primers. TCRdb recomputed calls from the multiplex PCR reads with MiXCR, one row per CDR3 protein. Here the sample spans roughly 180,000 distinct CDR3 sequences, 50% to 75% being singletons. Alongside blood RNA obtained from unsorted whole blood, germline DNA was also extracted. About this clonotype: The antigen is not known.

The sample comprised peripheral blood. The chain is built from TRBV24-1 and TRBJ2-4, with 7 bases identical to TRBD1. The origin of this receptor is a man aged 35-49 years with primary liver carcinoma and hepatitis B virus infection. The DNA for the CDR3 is TGTGCCACCAGTGACTCGACAGGGAATAAAAACATTCAGTACTTC. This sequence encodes CATSDSTGNKNIQYF.